This TCR beta chain was found in a study of spatial heterogeneity in lung cancer. Many counts were recorded for this clonotype. TCRdb fed the 5' RACE reads into MiXCR, producing one record per CDR3 protein. The sample shows nearly 80,000 distinct CDR3 sequences, about 8.5% of them seen only once. This CDR3 has 11 residues. V lost 2 bases to trimming and J lost 7 bases, with 2 bases between them. Time point: sample taken at primary tumor resection. Patients with untreated early-stage non-small cell lung cancer, numbering 72, were the donors. Sequencing was performed on whole RNA extracted from tumor and nontumor lung tissue, or from frozen PBMC, and the material was left unsorted.

The receptor was isolated from a male donor with early-stage non-small cell lung cancer. Specimen: PBMCs, collected at surgery. The chain recombines TRBV12-3 or TRBV12-4 with TRBJ1-4; D unresolved. CDR3 sequence reads: CASSLTEKLFF. Here the CDR3 DNA reads TGTGCCAGCAGTTTAACTGAAAAACTGTTTTTT.